Presented here are 28 T cell receptor beta chains from one specimen sequenced in a study of blood T cell repertoires in COVID-19 (dated by TCRdb to 2018 to 2021). The library came from the immunoSEQ multiplex PCR assay. As stored in TCRdb, this immuneACCESS dataset retains in-frame rearrangements with V and J assigned. A fraction of the clones does not appear; measured against another copy, unresolved V genes explain less than half of the discrepancy, and the remainder lacks a known reason. In this sample the table shows over 150,000 clones, about 90% of which occur a single time. The top ten constitute 0.45% to 0.65% of the sample. Sequencing was carried out using peripheral blood. Source of these receptors: a man aged 45 to 65 with acute or convalescent COVID-19.

The chain links TRBV4-2 to TRBJ2-3; weak D call: TRBD2 (6 bases). V was pared by 3 bases and J by 1 base, with 17 bases between. The CDR3 extends over 17 amino acids. Germline CDR1 is LGHNA and CDR2 is YNFKEQ. CDR3 sequence reads: CASSQEPTREGTDTQYF. The DNA of the CDR3 is TGTGCCAGCAGCCAGGAACCCACAAGGGAGGGCACAGATACGCAGTATTTT.

V usage is TRBV29-1 and J usage is TRBJ1-4; D perhaps matches TRBD1 (6 bases). CDR1 SQVTM and CDR2 ANQGSEA come from the germline V gene. V lost 0 bases to trimming and J lost 8 bases, with 13 bases between them. The CDR3 is made up of 14 amino acids. CDR3 in DNA: TGCAGCGTTGAAGACCCCGGGGGGGGCGAAAAACTGTTTTTT. This sequence encodes CSVEDPGGGEKLFF.

V is TRBV9 and J is TRBJ2-3, with 12 positions matching TRBD2. Germline values: CDR1 SGDLS, CDR2 YYNGEE. Trimming at V came to 7 bases and at J to 6 bases, leaving 9 bases not matched to a gene. This CDR3 has 15 amino acids. The CDR3 bases are TGTGCCAGCGGCCCCCGGACTAGCGGGACTGATACGCAGTATTTT. This encodes CASGPRTSGTDTQYF.

The genes are TRBV4-1 and TRBJ2-3, with 8 bases that match TRBD2. The CDR3 is made up of 16 amino acids. Looked up from germline, CDR1 is MGHRA and CDR2 is YSYEKL. The J segment lost 1 base and the V segment lost 3 bases, leaving 6 bases of the junction unmatched. The CDR3, as DNA: TGCGCCAGCAGCCAGCTGAGCGGGAGTGGCACAGATACGCAGTATTTT. This sequence encodes CASSQLSGSGTDTQYF.

The chain couples TRBV5-1 to TRBJ1-6, with TRBD1 identical over 7 bases. CDR1 and CDR2 (germline): SGHRS, YFSETQ. The trim removed 0 bases at V and 7 bases at J, leaving 4 bases unmatched. The CDR3 length is 15 residues. DNA of the CDR3: TGCGCCAGCAGCTTGGCCCGGGACAGAAATTCACCCCTCCACTTT. Translated: CASSLARDRNSPLHF.

The chain joins TRBV4-3 to TRBJ2-2; 7 nucleotides agree with TRBD1. V shed 0 bases and J 7 bases; nucleotides not matched to a gene: 8. Germline V gene data show CDR1 as LGHNA and CDR2 as YSLEER. There are 16 residues in the CDR3. CDR3 nucleotides: TGCGCCAGCAGCCAAGAGAACAAGGGGGCGGTCGGGGAGCTGTTTTTT. Its translation: CASSQENKGAVGELFF.

The rearrangement uses TRBV18 and TRBJ2-3, with 8 bases lining up with TRBD2. The junction had 10 bases not matched to a gene; V was cut back by 6 bases and J by 2 bases. Germline values: CDR1 KGHSH, CDR2 LQKENI. This CDR3 spans 16 amino acids. The CDR3 here is CASSERGGGTTDTQYF. CDR3 in DNA: TGTGCCAGCTCCGAAAGAGGCGGGGGGACCACAGATACGCAGTATTTT.

The chain recombines TRBV18 with TRBJ1-2; weak D call: TRBD1 (6 bases). The CDR3 has 13 amino acids. Germline V gene data show CDR1 as KGHSH and CDR2 as LQKENI. With 2 bases removed from V and 6 bases from J, the gap between germline ends came to 10 bases. The chain's CDR3 is CASSPSGHNGYTF. DNA for the CDR3: TGTGCCAGCTCACCATCGGGACACAATGGCTACACCTTC.

The CDR3 nucleotides are TGTGCCACCACCAGAGGCTGGAACACTGAAGCTTTCTTT. This codes for CATTRGWNTEAFF. The rearrangement links TRBV28 to TRBJ1-1; no definite D call. With 10 bases removed from V and 1 base from J, the gap between germline ends came to 13 bases. In germline, CDR1 is MDHEN, CDR2 SYDVKM. The CDR3 extends over 13 amino acids.

The genes are TRBV7-3 and TRBJ2-7, with 9 bases matching TRBD1. V lost 5 bases and J lost 4; bases outside the gene matches: 6. This CDR3 is 14 amino acids long. CDR1 and CDR2 (germline): SGHTA, FQGTGA. This CDR3 is CASSQGQGSYEQYF. CDR3 nucleotide sequence: TGTGCCAGCAGCCAGGGACAGGGAAGTTACGAGCAGTACTTC.

The chain is built from TRBV6-5 and TRBJ1-3, with 7 bases that match TRBD1. The CDR3 is 15 residues long. CDR1 and CDR2 from the germline V gene are MNHEY and SVGAGI. After removal of 2 bases from V and 5 bases from J, the junction contained 6 bases not matched to a gene. The DNA of the CDR3 is TGTGCCAGCAGTTACGATTGGAGGGGGCGAAACACCATATATTTT. It is translated as CASSYDWRGRNTIYF.

CDR3 amino acids: CASSARGQGYNEQFF. CDR3 bases: TGTGCCAGCAGCGCCCGGGGACAGGGGTACAATGAGCAGTTCTTC. The V gene is TRBV7-3, the J gene TRBJ2-1, with TRBD1 matching 10 bases. CDR3 length: 15 amino acids. The V gene's germline CDR1 is SGHTA and CDR2 FQGTGA. V lost 5 bases, J lost 4 bases, and 5 bases stayed unmatched.

V usage is TRBV29-1 and J usage is TRBJ2-7; perhaps TRBD1 as D (7 bases). The CDR3 is 13 amino acids. The germline V gene has CDR1 SQVTM and CDR2 ANQGSEA. Trimming left V 4 bases short and J 2 bases short, with 12 bases between. Here the CDR3 reads CSVVGGTAYEQYF. CDR3 bases: TGCAGCGTTGTGGGCGGGACAGCCTACGAGCAGTACTTC.

The CDR3 reads CATSRDISYEQYV. CDR3 nucleotide sequence: TGTGCCACCAGCAGAGACATCTCCTACGAGCAGTACGTC. The rearrangement uses TRBV15 and TRBJ2-7; no firm D call. V lost 0 bases to trimming and J lost 0 bases, with 3 bases between them. The CDR3 extends over 13 amino acids. The germline CDR1 and CDR2 sequences are LNHNV and YYDKDF (reference sequence).

The rearrangement links TRBV5-5 to TRBJ2-2; tentatively, D is TRBD2 (5 bases). This CDR3 region has 17 residues. V gave up 4 bases and J gave up 6 bases, with 22 bases separating them. The germline gives CDR1 SGHKS, CDR2 YYEKEE (reference sequence). CDR3: CASSPPQLGVRSGELFF. The CDR3 region has the DNA TGTGCCAGCAGCCCTCCACAGCTGGGAGTTAGATCCGGGGAGCTGTTTTTT.

V and J are TRBV29-1 and TRBJ2-7, with 13 bases matching TRBD2. After removal of 6 bases from V and 5 bases from J, the junction contained 7 bases not matched to a gene. The CDR3 sequence is 14 residues long. CDR1 and CDR2 from the germline V gene are SQVTM and ANQGSEA. The DNA for the CDR3 is TGCAGCGTGGCGGGACTAGCGGGAAGGCACGAGCAGTACTTC. This encodes CSVAGLAGRHEQYF.

The chain has TRBV2 and TRBJ1-1, with a possible D match to TRBD1 (5 bases). V was trimmed by 8 bases and J by 0 bases, leaving 13 bases between them. This CDR3 spans 14 amino acids. Germline CDR1 reads SNHLY; CDR2 reads FYNNEI. CDR3 nucleotides: TGTGCCAGCGGGGCGCGCCAAATGAACACTGAAGCTTTCTTT. Its protein is CASGARQMNTEAFF.

The chain is built from TRBV19 and TRBJ2-7; unclear D gene. The CDR3 covers 13 residues. Between the trimmed V and J ends, which lost 2 bases and 6 bases, there was a span of 11 bases. Germline V gene sequence: CDR1 LNHDA, CDR2 SQIVND (reference sequence). The DNA for the CDR3 is TGTGCCAGTAGTATACTCGGAGCGCTCGAGCAGTACTTC. Protein product: CASSILGALEQYF.

This chain connects TRBV5-1 to TRBJ2-2; D might be TRBD1 (5 bases). The CDR3 consists of 14 residues. CDR1 is SGHRS, CDR2 YFSETQ, per germline. V was cut by 5 bases and J by 3 bases, with 11 bases left in between. The CDR3 loop reads CASRGAYDTGELFF. The CDR3 region has the DNA TGCGCCAGCAGAGGGGCGTATGACACCGGGGAGCTGTTTTTT.

V gene TRBV5-1 combines with J gene TRBJ2-2; 8 positions match TRBD1. The CDR3 runs to 16 residues. With 4 bases clipped from V and 1 base from J, the junction kept 6 bases outside the gene matches. Germline V gene sequence: CDR1 SGHRS, CDR2 YFSETQ. For the CDR3, the DNA is TGCGCCAGCAGCGGGTTCGGGACAGGGAACACCGGGGAGCTGTTTTTT. Its protein product is CASSGFGTGNTGELFF. Combining the CDR3 with reference TRBV5-1 and TRBJ2-2 gives the whole variable domain KAGVTQTPRYLIKTRGQQVTLSCSPISGHRSVSWYQQTPGQGLQFLFEYFSETQRNKGNFPGRFSGRQFSNSRSEMNVSTLELGDSALYLCASSGFGTGNTGELFFGEGSRLTVL.

The chain uses TRBV2 and TRBJ2-2; 11 bases are a match to TRBD1. This CDR3 comprises 15 residues. Germline trimming cut 10 bases from V and 5 bases from J; bases unmatched to any gene: 9. Germline CDR1 reads SNHLY; CDR2 reads FYNNEI. The CDR3 DNA follows: TGTGCCACTCTCCGGGACAGGGGGACTACCGGGGAGCTGTTTTTT. It encodes CATLRDRGTTGELFF.

The V and J genes are TRBV6-1 and TRBJ1-5; D possibly corresponds to TRBD1 (5 bases). V lost 5 bases and J 1 base, leaving 12 bases between the germline ends. The CDR3 extends over 15 amino acids. Per germline, CDR1 MNHNS and CDR2 SASEGT. The CDR3 nucleotides read TGTGCCAGCAGTCGGCGGGGGGTAAGCAATCAGCCCCAGCATTTT. Its protein is CASSRRGVSNQPQHF.

The V gene is TRBV6-6, the J gene TRBJ1-6; D is possibly TRBD1 (5 bases). CDR1 and CDR2 (germline): MNHNY, SVGAGI (reference sequence). The length of the CDR3 is 16 residues. V gave up 0 bases and J gave up 8 bases, with 14 bases separating them. CDR3 nucleotides: TGTGCCAGCAGTTACTCGATAGAGGCAGGGCATTCACCCCTCCACTTT. Its translation: CASSYSIEAGHSPLHF.

The gene calls are TRBV28 and TRBJ1-1, with TRBD1 matching 8 bases. This CDR3 contains 16 residues. The V and J ends lost 4 bases and 1 base, in that order; junction bases with no gene match: 8. Germline V CDR1 and CDR2: MDHEN, SYDVKM. The CDR3 DNA follows: TGTGCCAGCAGTTGGTCCCGGGACAGGCCGAACACTGAAGCTTTCTTT. Translated: CASSWSRDRPNTEAFF. Based on the CDR3 plus reference TRBV28 and TRBJ1-1, the full variable domain is DVKVTQSSRYLVKRTGEKVFLECVQDMDHENMFWYRQDPGLGLRLIYFSYDVKMKEKGDIPEGYSVSREKKERFSLILESASTNQTSMYLCASSWSRDRPNTEAFFGQGTRLTVV.

This clone was seen a single time. This rearrangement joins TRBV7-2 to TRBJ1-1; D call uncertain. The V gene's germline CDR1 is SGHTA and CDR2 FQGNSA. V was pared by 5 bases and J by 3 bases, with 10 bases between. The CDR3 consists of 13 residues. The CDR3 sequence is CASSVLSDTEAFF. The CDR3 DNA follows: TGTGCCAGCAGCGTGCTGTCGGACACTGAAGCTTTCTTT.

The V call is TRBV28, the J call TRBJ1-2, with no clear D. V shed 3 bases and J shed 4 bases, with 9 bases lying between them. Germline CDR1 is MDHEN and CDR2 is SYDVKM. This CDR3 is 13 amino acids long. CDR3 coding DNA: TGTGCCAGCAGTTTCCACAGAACCTATGGCTACACCTTC. This gives the protein CASSFHRTYGYTF.

The chain recombines TRBV6-6 with TRBJ2-7, with 7 bases aligning to TRBD1. Germline CDR1 reads MNHNY; CDR2 reads SVGAGI (reference sequence). CDR3 length equals 12 residues. V was clipped by 6 bases and J by 12 bases; unmatched bases: 11. The CDR3 spells CASRHKSQGPYV. The DNA of the CDR3 is TGTGCCAGCAGACATAAGTCACAGGGGCCGTACGTC.

The V and J genes are TRBV5-1 and TRBJ2-5; D is ambiguous. Trimming removed 2 bases from V and 5 bases from J, with 10 bases in between. The germline CDR1 and CDR2 sequences are SGHRS and YFSETQ. CDR3 length equals 13 residues. Here the CDR3 DNA reads TGCGCCAGCAGCTTCGGTTCGAGGGAGACCCAGTACTTC. Translating it yields CASSFGSRETQYF.